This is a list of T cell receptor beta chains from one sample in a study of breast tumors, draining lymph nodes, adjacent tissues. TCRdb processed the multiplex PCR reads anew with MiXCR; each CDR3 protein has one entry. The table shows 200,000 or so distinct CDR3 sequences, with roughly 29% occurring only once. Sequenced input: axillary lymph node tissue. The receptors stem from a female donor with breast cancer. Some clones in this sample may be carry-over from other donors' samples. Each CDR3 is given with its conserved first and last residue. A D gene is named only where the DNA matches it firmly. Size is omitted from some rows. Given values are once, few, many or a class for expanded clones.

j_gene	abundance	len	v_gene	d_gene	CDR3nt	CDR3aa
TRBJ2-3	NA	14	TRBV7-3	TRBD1	TGTGCCAGCAGCTCAGGGACAGGGCCTAATACGCAGTATTTT	CASSSGTGPNTQYF
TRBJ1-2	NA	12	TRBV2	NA	TGTGCCAGCAGTGAAGAGCGCGGGGGCTACACCTTC	CASSEERGGYTF
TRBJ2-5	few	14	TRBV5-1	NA	TGCGCCAGCAGCTCCCTAACGGGAGAAGACACCCAGTACTTC	CASSSLTGEDTQYF
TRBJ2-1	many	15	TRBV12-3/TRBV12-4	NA	TGTGCCAGCAATTCCGGGACTCTGATTTACAATGAGCAGTTCTTC	CASNSGTLIYNEQFF
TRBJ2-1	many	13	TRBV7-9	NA	TGTGCCAGCAGCCAAGTCGTTGCCGATGAGCAGTTCTTC	CASSQVVADEQFF
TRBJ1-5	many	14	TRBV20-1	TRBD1	TGCAGTGCTACCGGGACAGGGGGCAACCAGCCCCAGCATTTT	CSATGTGGNQPQHF
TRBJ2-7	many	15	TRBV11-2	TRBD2	TGTGCCAGCAGCTTAGCCGGGACTAGCGGGTACGAGCAGTACTTC	CASSLAGTSGYEQYF
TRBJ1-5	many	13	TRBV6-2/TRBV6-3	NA	TGTGCCAGCAGGACAGACTTTATCAGCCCCCAGCATTTT	CASRTDFISPQHF
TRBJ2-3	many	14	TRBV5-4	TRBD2	TGTGCCAGCAGCGTAGGGCGGGGGGGGCTTAAGCAGTATTTT	CASSVGRGGLKQYF
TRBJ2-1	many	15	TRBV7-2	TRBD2	TGTGCCAGCAGCTACACAAGCGGGACTTACAATGAGCAGTTCTTC	CASSYTSGTYNEQFF
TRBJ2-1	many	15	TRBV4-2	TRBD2	TGTGCCAGCAGCCCTTTAGCGGGGGAACACAATGAGCAGTTCTTC	CASSPLAGEHNEQFF
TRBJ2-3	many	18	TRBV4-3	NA	TGCGCCAGCAGCCAAGACCCGCCGGGACCAATTAGCACAGATACGCAGTATTTT	CASSQDPPGPISTDTQYF
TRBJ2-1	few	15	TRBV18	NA	TGTGCCAGCTCACCACCGCGGGGGCCGAACAATGAGCAGTTCTTC	CASSPPRGPNNEQFF
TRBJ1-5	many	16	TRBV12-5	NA	TGTGCTAGTGGTTTGGGACTCCTAAGACCGAATCAGCCCCAGCATTTT	CASGLGLLRPNQPQHF
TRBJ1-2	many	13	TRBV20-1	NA	TGCAGTGCCAAGGGGAAATACAGGGACAGCTACACCTTC	CSAKGKYRDSYTF
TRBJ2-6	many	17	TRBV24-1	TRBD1	TGTGCCACCAGTGCCCCTAGAGGGGGCGGTGGGGCCAACGTCCTGACTTTC	CATSAPRGGGGANVLTF
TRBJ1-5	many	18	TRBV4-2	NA	TGTGCCAGCAGCCAAGAGGAATCGGATGGGAGTAGCAATCAGCCCCAGCATTTT	CASSQEESDGSSNQPQHF
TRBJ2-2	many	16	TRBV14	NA	TGTGCCAGCAGCCCCCTGTGGGGCCCGAACACCGGGGAGCTGTTTTTT	CASSPLWGPNTGELFF
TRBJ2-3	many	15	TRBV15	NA	TGTGCCACCAGCAGAGGCCTGGTAGGTGTCGCTACGCAGTATTTT	CATSRGLVGVATQYF
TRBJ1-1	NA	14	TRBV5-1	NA	TGCGCCAGCAGCTTGCAGGGATCGAACACTGAAGCTTTCTTT	CASSLQGSNTEAFF
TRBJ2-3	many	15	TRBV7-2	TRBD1	TGTGCCAGCAGCTTTAACAGGGGGCCCACAGATACGCAGTATTTT	CASSFNRGPTDTQYF
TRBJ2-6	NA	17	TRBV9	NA	TGTGCCAGCAGCGTTGCCGGACGGAGCTCCGGGGCCAACGTCCCGACTTTC	CASSVAGRSSGANVPTF
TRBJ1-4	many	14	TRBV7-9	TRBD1	TGTGCCAGCAGCTTCGGGACAGGCCATGAAAAACTGTTTTTT	CASSFGTGHEKLFF